The source of this T cell receptor beta chain is a study of T cell clonality in common variable immunodeficiency. This clone has just a few counts. The antigen remains unidentified. The CDR3 end is not reached by the read, which stops 3 residues before it; the germline J gene fills it in. Study outcomes and limitations: TCRbeta clonality was increased in CVID versus healthy controls. Reportedly, TCR beta sequences from common variable immunodeficiency showed fewer deletions and N-nucleotide insertions.

TCRdb's table, derived via immunoSEQ multiplex PCR, lists solely in-frame clones and lacks some. The sample gives some 25,000 clones, none seen only once, and the top ten clones hold approximately 25%. CDR1 LNHDA and CDR2 SQIVND come from the germline V gene (reference sequence). V gave up 8 bases and J gave up 4 bases; unmatched junction bases: 9. CDR3 length: 16 amino acids. Both groups were predominantly of Caucasian heritage. The source material was peripheral blood mononuclear cells. The receptor was derived from a human donor with common variable immunodeficiency. The V and J genes are TRBV19 and TRBJ2-2, with 11 nucleotides matching TRBD2. The sequenced part of the CDR3 DNA is TGTGCCAGTTACCTCCCCGGACTAGCGGGCACCGGGGAG. This sequence encodes CASYLPGLAGTGE. The full CDR3 sequence reads CASYLPGLAGTGELFF.